A selection of T cell receptor beta chains follows, all from one sample in a study of blood T cell repertoires in COVID-19. Only in-frame clones appear in the TCRdb table, and some are missing; sequencing was by immunoSEQ multiplex PCR. The top ten hold 50% of the sample, which has 50,000 to 75,000 clones, about three quarters seen once. Input material: peripheral blood. These receptors originate from a woman of 80 years or more with acute or convalescent COVID-19. CDR3s include the opening cysteine and the closing phenylalanine or tryptophan. The order of the fields is J gene, clone size, V gene, CDR3 length, D gene, CDR3 protein, CDR3 DNA. The D gene is left open where the match is weak. The listing skips clone size in some rows; elsewhere it reads once, few, many or a size class.

TRBJ2-3,NA,TRBV12-3/TRBV12-4,13,NA,CASTASWGDTQYF,TGTGCCAGCACCGCAAGTTGGGGCGATACGCAGTATTTT
TRBJ2-3,NA,TRBV7-7,16,NA,CASSSPRSFTADTQYF,TGTGCTAGCAGCTCACCGCGTTCTTTCACCGCAGATACGCAGTATTTT
TRBJ2-7,NA,TRBV23-1,13,TRBD2,CANTTSGSYEQYF,TGCGCCAACACTACTAGCGGGTCATACGAGCAGTACTTC
TRBJ1-1,NA,TRBV4-2,15,TRBD1,CASSQRIQGAGEAFF,TGTGCCAGCAGCCAAAGGATTCAGGGGGCAGGTGAAGCTTTCTTT
TRBJ2-1,once,TRBV7-2,14,TRBD2,CASREGLAANEQFF,TGTGCCAGCAGAGAGGGACTAGCGGCAAATGAGCAGTTCTTC
TRBJ2-1,NA,TRBV28,16,TRBD2,CASSVGLAGAYNEQFF,TGTGCCAGCAGTGTGGGACTAGCGGGAGCCTACAATGAGCAGTTCTTC
TRBJ1-5,NA,TRBV19,15,NA,CASSIAGGSNQPQHF,TGTGCCAGTAGTATAGCAGGTGGGAGCAATCAGCCCCAGCATTTT
TRBJ1-5,NA,TRBV12-3/TRBV12-4,12,NA,CASRAGAQPQHF,TGTGCCAGCAGGGCTGGGGCCCAGCCCCAGCATTTT
TRBJ2-5,NA,TRBV7-8,15,NA,CASSLVPGTQETQYF,TGTGCCAGCAGCCTCGTCCCCGGGACACAAGAGACCCAGTACTTC
TRBJ2-5,NA,TRBV11-3,16,NA,CASSPGGTSGQETQYF,TGTGCCAGCAGCCCAGGGGGTACTAGCGGTCAAGAGACCCAGTACTTC
TRBJ1-4,NA,TRBV11-2,14,NA,CASSAQRSNEKLFF,TGTGCCAGCAGCGCGCAGAGGAGTAATGAAAAACTGTTTTTT
TRBJ1-1,NA,TRBV5-5,15,TRBD1,CASSWRQGGNTEAFF,TGTGCCAGCAGCTGGAGGCAGGGGGGCAACACTGAAGCTTTCTTT
TRBJ1-1,NA,TRBV7-2,14,NA,CASGIGPGDTEAFF,TGTGCCAGCGGCATCGGACCCGGGGACACTGAAGCTTTCTTT
TRBJ2-7,NA,TRBV28,15,TRBD1,CASSSETGPTYEQYF,TGTGCCAGCAGTTCAGAGACAGGGCCCACCTACGAGCAGTACTTC
TRBJ2-7,few,TRBV7-2,17,NA,CASSLGSTGSSSYEQYF,TGTGCCAGCAGCTTAGGATCGACAGGATCGAGCTCCTACGAGCAGTACTTC
TRBJ1-4,NA,TRBV27,14,NA,CASSSSVSNEKLFF,TGTGCCAGCAGTTCTTCTGTATCGAATGAAAAACTGTTTTTT
TRBJ2-1,many,TRBV5-1,17,TRBD2,CASSMGLAGGLYNEQFF,TGCGCCAGCAGCATGGGACTAGCGGGAGGTTTATACAATGAGCAGTTCTTC
TRBJ1-6,once,TRBV30,17,NA,CAWKTWQGSTYNSPLHF,TGTGCCTGGAAAACGTGGCAGGGATCCACCTATAATTCACCCCTCCACTTT
TRBJ1-3,NA,TRBV28,15,NA,CASSLGHLIGNTIYF,TGTGCCAGCAGCCTTGGACACCTCATAGGAAACACCATATATTTT
TRBJ2-3,few,TRBV27,16,TRBD2,CASSLAGGRAADTQYF,TGTGCCAGCAGTTTAGCAGGCGGGAGGGCAGCCGATACGCAGTATTTT
TRBJ1-4,NA,TRBV24-1,15,TRBD1,CATSDPGTGGEKLFF,TGTGCCACCAGTGATCCCGGGACAGGGGGGGAAAAACTGTTTTTT
TRBJ1-3,once,TRBV7-9,15,NA,CASSSTGDSGNTIYF,TGTGCCAGCAGCTCCACAGGAGACTCTGGAAACACCATATATTTT
TRBJ2-2,NA,TRBV5-1,15,NA,CASRGLWQNTGELFF,TGCGCCAGCAGGGGGCTCTGGCAAAACACCGGGGAGCTGTTTTTT
TRBJ1-1,NA,TRBV10-1,15,NA,CASSVEVILNTEAFF,TGCGCCAGCAGTGTGGAGGTAATCCTGAACACTGAAGCTTTCTTT
TRBJ2-1,NA,TRBV9,15,TRBD2,CASSVAGGTYNEQFF,TGTGCCAGCAGCGTAGCGGGAGGGACCTACAATGAGCAGTTCTTC
TRBJ2-1,NA,TRBV18,17,TRBD2,CASSPTGRASGYNEQFF,TGTGCCAGCTCACCGACCGGGAGGGCCTCTGGCTACAATGAGCAGTTCTTC
TRBJ1-1,NA,TRBV11-3,15,TRBD1,CASSLETGRNTEAFF,TGTGCCAGCAGCTTAGAGACAGGGCGGAACACTGAAGCTTTCTTT
TRBJ2-1,once,TRBV19,15,TRBD1,CASSIGQGALNEQFF,TGTGCCAGTAGTATTGGACAGGGGGCCCTCAATGAGCAGTTCTTC
TRBJ2-5,NA,TRBV19,13,NA,CASRGYAGETQYF,TGTGCCAGTAGGGGTTACGCGGGAGAGACCCAGTACTTC
TRBJ2-1,NA,TRBV15,16,NA,CATSRAGTRSYNEQFF,TGTGCCACCAGCAGAGCTGGGACTCGCTCCTACAATGAGCAGTTCTTC
TRBJ1-4,NA,TRBV27,14,TRBD1,CASSPRTGWEKLFF,TGTGCCAGCAGTCCCCGGACAGGGTGGGAAAAACTGTTTTTT
TRBJ1-3,few,TRBV2,15,TRBD1,CASSTGQGSGNTIYF,TGTGCCAGCAGTACCGGACAGGGGAGTGGAAACACCATATATTTT
TRBJ2-7,NA,TRBV12-5,12,NA,CASGLVLYEQYF,TGTGCTAGTGGTTTGGTACTCTACGAGCAGTACTTC
TRBJ2-7,NA,TRBV7-8,12,NA,CASSPLLYEQYF,TGTGCCAGCAGCCCCTTACTCTACGAGCAGTACTTC
TRBJ2-7,NA,TRBV28,15,TRBD1,CASRPPGTGEYEQYF,TGTGCCAGCAGACCCCCCGGGACAGGGGAGTACGAGCAGTACTTC
TRBJ2-7,NA,TRBV28,15,TRBD2,CASSPPTSGAYEQYF,TGTGCCAGCAGTCCCCCGACTAGCGGAGCTTACGAGCAGTACTTC
TRBJ2-7,few,TRBV18,14,TRBD1,CASSQGQGALEQYF,TGTGCCAGCTCACAAGGACAGGGGGCCCTCGAGCAGTACTTC
TRBJ2-3,NA,TRBV27,17,TRBD2,CASSSPGLAVLGDTQYF,TGTGCCAGCAGTTCCCCGGGACTAGCGGTACTCGGAGATACGCAGTATTTT
TRBJ2-1,NA,TRBV13,16,TRBD2,CASTTPGLAGSHEQFF,TGTGCCAGCACCACCCCCGGACTAGCGGGATCACATGAGCAGTTCTTC
TRBJ1-3,NA,TRBV9,13,NA,CASSPSLGNTIYF,TGTGCCAGCAGCCCGAGCCTGGGAAACACCATATATTTT
TRBJ2-3,NA,TRBV11-3,15,NA,CASSYRPGGTDTQYF,TGTGCCAGCAGCTATAGACCGGGAGGCACAGATACGCAGTATTTT
TRBJ1-2,NA,TRBV10-3,15,TRBD1,CATRQGLGYNYGYTF,TGTGCCACCCGACAGGGGTTAGGGTATAACTATGGCTACACCTTC
TRBJ2-6,NA,TRBV18,16,TRBD1,CASSHDRGLGANVLTF,TGTGCCAGCTCACACGACAGGGGGCTTGGGGCCAACGTCCTGACTTTC
TRBJ2-7,once,TRBV12-3/TRBV12-4,12,TRBD1,CASSYRGYEQYF,TGTGCCAGCAGTTACAGGGGCTACGAGCAGTACTTC
TRBJ2-7,once,TRBV7-3,15,TRBD2,CASSQTGGSSYEQYF,TGTGCCAGCAGCCAAACGGGCGGGAGCTCCTACGAGCAGTACTTC
TRBJ2-3,NA,TRBV5-1,17,TRBD2,CASSLAPAGEAGNTQYF,TGCGCCAGCAGCTTGGCCCCAGCGGGAGAGGCAGGAAATACGCAGTATTTT
TRBJ1-4,few,TRBV5-1,14,NA,CASSLGAQNEKLFF,TGCGCCAGCAGCTTGGGTGCTCAGAATGAAAAACTGTTTTTT
TRBJ2-1,few,TRBV24-1,16,TRBD1,CATSDPQGAINNEQFF,TGTGCCACCAGTGATCCGCAGGGGGCGATTAACAATGAGCAGTTCTTC